A single sample is the source of the 16 T cell receptor beta chains below, sequenced in a study of T-cell reconstitution after alpha-beta-depleted transplantation in children. The library targeted TCRbeta and was prepared with unique molecular identifiers. TCRdb redid the calling of the PCR reads with MiXCR, one entry per CDR3 protein. The table includes some 340,000 distinct CDR3 sequences, around a tenth detected once. Specimen: PBMCs from the stem cell graft donor, collected from the stem cell graft. All receptors come from a human donor who donated a stem cell graft to a child with acute lymphoblastic leukemia.

This clonotype was found a few times. The chain uses TRBV27 and TRBJ2-7; TRBD1 matches 11 bases. CDR3 length equals 13 residues. With 10 bases clipped from V and 3 bases from J, the junction kept 5 bases outside the gene matches. Germline CDR1 is MNHEY and CDR2 is SMNVEV (reference sequence). CDR3 residues: CATSGQGVYEQYF. CDR3 nucleotides: TGTGCCACCTCGGGACAGGGGGTCTACGAGCAGTACTTC.

The table lists this clonotype with many counts. This chain links TRBV27 with TRBJ2-7; no reliable D call. Trimming took off 5 bases at V and 2 bases at J, with 4 bases between the two ends. Per the germline V gene, CDR1 is MNHEY and CDR2 is SMNVEV (reference sequence). There are 11 residues in the CDR3. The CDR3 sequence is CASSGAYEQYF. Here the CDR3 DNA reads TGTGCCAGCAGTGGGGCCTACGAGCAGTACTTC.

This clonotype showed up many times. This chain uses TRBV7-6 with TRBJ2-5, with D uncertain. CDR1 is SGHVS, CDR2 FNYEAQ, per germline. The length of the CDR3 is 12 residues. V gave up 5 bases and J gave up 4 bases, with 8 bases separating them. Written as DNA, the CDR3 is TGTGCCAGCAGCCCCCTCACAGAGACCCAGTACTTC. This translates into CASSPLTETQYF.

In its sample, this clonotype was seen many times. V and J are TRBV7-2 and TRBJ2-3; tentative D call: TRBD1 (6 bases). The CDR3 runs to 15 residues. Trimming pared 2 bases from V and 2 bases from J, leaving 11 bases between. Germline V gives CDR1 SGHTA, CDR2 FQGNSA. The CDR3, as DNA: TGTGCCAGCAGCTTAAGACAGGCCAACACAGATACGCAGTATTTT. This codes for CASSLRQANTDTQYF.

This clonotype was detected only a few times. The chain links TRBV25-1 to TRBJ1-1, with D possibly matching TRBD1 (6 bases). With 8 bases removed from V and 7 bases from J, the gap between germline ends came to 17 bases. The CDR3 covers 13 residues. The germline V gene encodes CDR1 MGHDK and CDR2 SYGVNS. The CDR3 spells CASSQGGVREAFF. The CDR3 nucleotides read TGTGCCAGCTCCCAAGGGGGGGTCCGTGAAGCTTTCTTT.

The rearrangement joins TRBV7-9 to TRBJ2-3, with 10 bases fitting TRBD2. This CDR3 has 16 residues. J gave up 5 bases and V 5 bases, and 10 bases lay outside the gene matches. CDR1 and CDR2 (germline): SEHNR, FQNEAQ (reference sequence). For the CDR3, the DNA is TGTGCCAGCAGCGCCCCGCTAGCGGGAGTCGGAGATACGCAGTATTTT. Protein sequence: CASSAPLAGVGDTQYF.

Notes on this clonotype: A much bigger clone sits one base away, suggesting this may be a read error. The gene calls are TRBV28 and TRBJ1-1; perhaps TRBD1 as D (5 bases). The CDR3 covers 17 residues. The germline gives CDR1 MDHEN, CDR2 SYDVKM. The ends were cut back, 5 bases at V and 3 bases at J, with 22 bases in the middle. CDR3: CASSLNSVEGAYTEAFF. Written as DNA, the CDR3 is TGTGCCAGCAGTCTTAACAGTGTGGAAGGGGCGTACACTGAAGCTTTCTTT.

The chain has TRBV24-1 and TRBJ2-1, with no clear D. This CDR3 is built from 16 residues. Per germline, CDR1 KGHDR and CDR2 SFDVKD. Trimming cost V 4 bases and J 5 bases, with 17 bases left between them. The CDR3 DNA reads TGTGCCACCAGTGACCGCGTTAGGTGGGTAGACAATGAGCAGTTCTTC. Protein product: CATSDRVRWVDNEQFF.

In DNA, the CDR3 is TGTGCCAGCAGGGGGTGGGCACAAGAGACCCAGTACTTC. Its protein product is CASRGWAQETQYF. The gene calls are TRBV12-3 or TRBV12-4 and TRBJ2-5, with D uncertain. V lost 6 bases to trimming and J lost 2 bases, with 10 bases between them. The CDR3 length is 13 residues.

V gene TRBV5-6 combines with J gene TRBJ1-2; D possibly corresponds to TRBD1 (5 bases). The length of the CDR3 is 15 residues. Trimming took 2 bases from V and 4 from J, leaving 15 bases between them. CDR1 and CDR2 from the germline V gene are SGHDT and YYEEEE. The CDR3 loop reads CASSLRRRGSYGYTF. The DNA for the CDR3 is TGTGCCAGCAGCTTAAGGAGGAGGGGTAGCTATGGCTACACCTTC.

This clonotype was seen a few times. The rearrangement uses TRBV20-1 and TRBJ2-5; 10 bases match TRBD2. The CDR3 runs to 17 residues. V lost 0 bases and J lost 0; bases outside the gene matches: 7. Germline CDR1 and CDR2: DFQATT and SNEGSKA (reference sequence). CDR3 DNA sequence: TGCAGTGCTAGAGATGAACTAGCGGGGTTGTACCAAGAGACCCAGTACTTC. Encoded protein: CSARDELAGLYQETQYF.

The CDR3 bases are TGCAGTGCTAGAGCCACAGATAACTATGGCTACACCTTC. Translating it yields CSARATDNYGYTF. This chain joins TRBV20-1 and TRBJ1-2; D is ambiguous. Germline assignment: CDR1 DFQATT and CDR2 SNEGSKA (reference sequence). Trimming pared 1 base from V and 1 base from J, leaving 7 bases between. The CDR3 sequence is 13 residues long.

This clonotype has more than one count but fewer than ten. This chain connects TRBV4-1 to TRBJ2-1; perhaps D is TRBD1 or TRBD2 (5 bases each). The CDR3 has 14 residues. Germline loops: CDR1 MGHRA, CDR2 YSYEKL. V lost 4 bases and J lost 7, with 14 bases in between. CDR3 nucleotides: TGCGCCAGCAGCCTTCTTTTCGAGGGGAATGAGCAGTTCTTC. Its protein is CASSLLFEGNEQFF.

This clonotype was seen a few times. This chain links TRBV6-2 or TRBV6-3 with TRBJ2-7; D remains unclear. V was shortened by 6 bases and J by 0 bases, with 9 bases between the two germline ends. The germline V gene encodes CDR1 MNHEY and CDR2 SVGEGT. The CDR3 runs 13 residues. As DNA, the CDR3 is TGTGCCAGCAGGCTCCCGAGCTCCTACGAGCAGTACTTC. Encoded protein: CASRLPSSYEQYF.

Only a few counts were recorded for this clonotype. V is TRBV28 and J is TRBJ2-7, with D hard to call. CDR3 length: 13 amino acids. Trimming removed 5 bases at V and 4 bases at J, with 12 bases between. Germline values: CDR1 MDHEN, CDR2 SYDVKM. The CDR3 region has the DNA TGTGCCAGCAGTCCGGACCCCTGGTACGAGCAGTACTTC. Translated, it gives CASSPDPWYEQYF.

This clonotype was recorded a few times. The chain carries TRBV27 and TRBJ2-1; D ambiguous. V shed 0 bases and J shed 1 base, with 10 bases lying between them. From germline, CDR1 is MNHEY and CDR2 SMNVEV (reference sequence). The CDR3 is made up of 16 amino acids. CDR3: CASSLSSARSYNEQFF. For the CDR3, the DNA is TGTGCCAGCAGTTTATCTTCGGCCAGATCCTACAATGAGCAGTTCTTC.